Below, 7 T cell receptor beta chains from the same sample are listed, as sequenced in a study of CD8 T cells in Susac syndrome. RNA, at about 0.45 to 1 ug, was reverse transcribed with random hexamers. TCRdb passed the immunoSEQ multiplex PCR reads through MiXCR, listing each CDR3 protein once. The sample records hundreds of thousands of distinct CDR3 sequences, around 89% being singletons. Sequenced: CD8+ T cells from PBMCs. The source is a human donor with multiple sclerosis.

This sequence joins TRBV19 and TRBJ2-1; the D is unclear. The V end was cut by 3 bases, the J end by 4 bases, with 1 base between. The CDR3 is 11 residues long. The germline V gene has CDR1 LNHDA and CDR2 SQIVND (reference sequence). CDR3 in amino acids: CASSMYNEQFF. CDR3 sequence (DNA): TGTGCCAGTAGTATGTACAATGAGCAGTTCTTC.

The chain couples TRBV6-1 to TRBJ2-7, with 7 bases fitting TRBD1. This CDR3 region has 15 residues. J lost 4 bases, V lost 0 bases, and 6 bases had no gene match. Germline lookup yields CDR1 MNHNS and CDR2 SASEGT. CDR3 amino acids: CASSEAGTVNYEQYF. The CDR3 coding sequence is TGTGCCAGCAGTGAAGCGGGGACAGTTAATTACGAGCAGTACTTC.

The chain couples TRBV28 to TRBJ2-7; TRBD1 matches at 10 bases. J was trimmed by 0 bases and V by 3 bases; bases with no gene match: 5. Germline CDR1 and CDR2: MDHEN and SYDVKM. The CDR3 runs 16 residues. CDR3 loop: CASSFPGQGSSYEQYF. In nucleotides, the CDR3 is TGTGCCAGCAGTTTCCCGGGACAGGGGTCCTCCTACGAGCAGTACTTC.

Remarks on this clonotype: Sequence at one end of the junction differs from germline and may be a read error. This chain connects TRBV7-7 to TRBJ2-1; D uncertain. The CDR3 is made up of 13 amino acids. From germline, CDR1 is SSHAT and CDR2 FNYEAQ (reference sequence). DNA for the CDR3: TGTGCTAGCAGCTTTGACACCTACAATGAGCAGTTCTTC. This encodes CASSFDTYNEQFF.

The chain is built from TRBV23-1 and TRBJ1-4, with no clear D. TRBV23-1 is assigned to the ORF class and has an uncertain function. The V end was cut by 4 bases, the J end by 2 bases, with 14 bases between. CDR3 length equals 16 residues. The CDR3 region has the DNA TGCGCCAGCAGTCCCCTCGGGGTAACGACTAATGAAAAACTGTTTTTT. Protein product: CASSPLGVTTNEKLFF.

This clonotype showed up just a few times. The DNA of the CDR3 is TGTGCCAGCAGCTTGGCCGCGATTCGGGCAAAGGGTCAGTACTTC. It translates to CASSLAAIRAKGQYF. The chain recombines TRBV5-4 with TRBJ2-4; no firm D call. Germline values: CDR1 SGHNT, CDR2 YYREEE (reference sequence). This CDR3 region has 15 residues. The ends were cut back, 0 bases at V and 12 bases at J, with 19 bases in the middle.

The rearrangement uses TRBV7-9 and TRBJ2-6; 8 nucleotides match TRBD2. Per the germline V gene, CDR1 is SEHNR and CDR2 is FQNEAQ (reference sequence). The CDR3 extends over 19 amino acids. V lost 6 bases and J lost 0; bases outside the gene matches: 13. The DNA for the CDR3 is TGTGCCAGCAGTTTTTCGAGAGGGACTAGTCTCTCTGGGGCCAACGTCCTGACTTTC. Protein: CASSFSRGTSLSGANVLTF. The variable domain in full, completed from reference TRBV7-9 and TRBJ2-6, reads DTGVSQNPRHKITKRGQNVTFRCDPISEHNRLYWYRQTLGQGPEFLTYFQNEAQLEKSRLLSDRFSAERPKGSFSTLEIQRTEQGDSAMYLCASSFSRGTSLSGANVLTFGAGSRLTVL.